The T cell receptor (beta chain) under discussion was sequenced for a study of OX40 agonist ivuxolimab in advanced cancers. Study-wide context: Ivuxolimab, which targeted the costimulatory receptor OX40 (CD134), was an agonistic, fully human IgG2 monoclonal antibody. Intravenous ivuxolimab was administered to patients every 2 weeks at six dose levels: 0.01, 0.1, 0.3, 1.5, 3 and 10 mg/kg. Of the approximately 50 dose-escalation patients, hepatocellular carcinoma was present in about 20, melanoma in roughly 15, renal cell carcinoma in 9 and head and neck cancer in 9. In the dose-escalation cohort, 70% to 90% of patients were male, and the mean age was roughly 60 years with a range of roughly 20 to 80. Patients were allowed to have had prior anti-PD-1, anti-PD-L1 or anti-CTLA-4 therapy, and approximately 40% of the dose-escalation patients had been treated with checkpoint inhibitors. Three dose-escalation patients achieved partial responses, one with hepatocellular carcinoma and two with cutaneous melanoma. The point of sequencing TCRbeta in the periphery was to test whether ivuxolimab changed TCR sequence diversity and drove clonal T-cell expansion. The monotherapy dose-escalation portion (N = 52 patients) of the phase I ivuxolimab trial is reported in the paper. General findings and caveats noted by the study authors: The antigen specificity of the clonally expanded peripheral T cells was not determined. After ivuxolimab, CD8+ T cells had more expanded clones than CD4+ T cells on average. Clonal expansion of both CD4+ and CD8+ blood T cells was observed from baseline to week 6 at doses 0.1 to 3.0 mg/kg. Low levels of normalized T-cell clonal expansion were also shown by some nonresponding patients. In partial responders in the 0.1-3.0 mg/kg groups, normalized peripheral clonal expansion was found to be among the lowest, especially among CD8+ T cells.

Per the germline V gene, LGHNA is the CDR1 and YNFKEQ is the CDR2. From its cysteine to its phenylalanine, the CDR3 spans 14 amino acids. CDR3 DNA only is kept here, 42 bases in frame from base 1. Trimming costs V 0 bases and J 7 bases, and their ends lie 9 bases apart. Patients with a history of autoimmune disease or receiving systemic immunosuppression were excluded from the trial. In every dose cohort, peripheral blood was drawn for TCR sequencing at baseline, cycle 4 day 1, and cycle 7 day 1. The samples were taken from a phase I, first-in-human, multicenter, open-label dose-escalation trial of ivuxolimab. Adults with locally advanced or metastatic melanoma, renal cell, hepatocellular, or head and neck squamous cell carcinoma were enrolled in the trial. Before TCR sequencing, CD4+ T cells and CD8+ T cells from peripheral blood were sorted into separate populations. To sequence the TCRbeta CDR3 region, genomic DNA was isolated from the sorted cells. TCRbeta CDR3 regions were sequenced using the immunoSEQ Assay. TCRdb holds this immuneACCESS table with in-frame rearrangements only. Some clones are missing; in checked studies, unresolved V genes explain under half, and the rest has no known cause. In this sample the table shows roughly 58,000 clones, 80% to 85% of which occur a single time. The top ten hold roughly 0.6% of the sample.

Of note for this clone: Its antigen is still unknown. The record has no base qualities; no much larger clone is one base away.

The TCR was taken from an adult with an advanced solid tumor such as melanoma, head and neck, liver or kidney cancer. The V gene is TRBV4-2 and the J gene is TRBJ2-2; the D gene lacks a confident call. Source: CD4+ or CD8+ T cells sorted from blood, taken in a trial of the OX40 agonist ivuxolimab. The DNA sequence reads TGTGCCAGCAGCCAAGATACGGTTGTCGGGGAGCTGTTTTTT. The resulting protein is CASSQDTVVGELFF.